This TCR beta chain appears in the sequencing data of a study of T cell responses to AZD1222 COVID-19 vaccine. Study details: Second-dose intervals near 4 or 12 weeks were combined.

Findings and caveats of the study: Spike-specific TCR breadth and depth were elevated following two AZD1222 doses. Vaccine-related CD4 TCRs covered spike, predominating at 160-218 and 743-854. The repertoires were collected only after the peak T cell response.

Concerning this clone itself: Its antigen is undetermined.

V gave up 3 bases and J gave up 5 bases; unmatched junction bases: 0. This CDR3 spans 13 amino acids. Produced via immunoSEQ multiplex PCR; TCRdb's table is partial and in-frame only. The data contain tens of thousands of clones, approximately 85% of them singletons. The clonotype originates from an adult in good health. The genes are TRBV12-3 or TRBV12-4 and TRBJ1-5; 8 bases line up with TRBD1. Sequenced here: peripheral blood, sampled on day 0 of AZD1222 vaccination. CDR3 amino acids: CASSLDRDQPQHF. CDR3 in DNA: TGTGCCAGCAGTTTGGACAGGGATCAGCCCCAGCATTTT.